The 17 T cell receptor beta chains presented below share a single source sample, sequenced in a study of regulatory T cells in long-lasting Graves disease. Combining iRepertoire HTBI primers with Arm-PCR of CDR3 regions, the authors built TCR beta libraries. TCRdb reprocessed the multiplex PCR reads via MiXCR and lists one record per CDR3 protein. Among 450,000 or so distinct CDR3 sequences, around 21% were seen once, and the ten largest hold about 8.3%. Time point of the sample: persistent/refractory GD, antithyroid drugs over 5 years with positive TRAb. The TCR library used RNA extracted from PBMCs. Sequenced here: peripheral blood mononuclear cells (PBMCs), sampled when the disease was refractory, from a patient treated with antithyroid drugs. The receptors come from a female donor with Graves disease.

The J gene is TRBJ2-7, the V gene TRBV7-2; TRBD2 matches 11 bases. Losses at the gene ends were 2 bases for V and 4 bases for J; bases not matched to a gene: 4. CDR1 and CDR2 from the germline V gene are SGHTA and FQGNSA. This CDR3 spans 15 amino acids. The CDR3 protein is CASSLKLAGEYEQYF. The DNA for the CDR3 is TGTGCCAGCAGCTTAAAACTAGCGGGAGAATACGAGCAGTACTTC.

This clonotype was counted between two and nine times. The genes are TRBV18 and TRBJ1-1, with D maybe TRBD1 (6 bases). The V and J ends lost 2 bases and 5 bases respectively, with 9 bases between them. CDR3 length equals 13 residues. CDR1 is KGHSH, CDR2 LQKENI, per germline. CDR3: CASSPKGHTEAFF. Here the CDR3 DNA reads TGTGCCAGCTCACCAAAGGGACATACTGAAGCTTTCTTT.

J is TRBJ1-3 and V is TRBV9; possible D gene TRBD1, 6 bases. Trimming removed 0 bases at V and 1 base at J, with 11 bases between. Germline CDR1 is SGDLS and CDR2 is YYNGEE. The CDR3 contains 16 residues. The CDR3 DNA follows: TGTGCCAGCAGCGTAGAAGCCACAGGGTCTGGAAACACCATATATTTT. This codes for CASSVEATGSGNTIYF.

This clonotype showed up just a few times. V usage is TRBV6-2 or TRBV6-3 and J usage is TRBJ1-2; D is perhaps TRBD1 (5 bases). With 2 bases removed from V and 6 bases from J, the gap between germline ends came to 16 bases. The CDR3 contains 15 residues. CDR1 and CDR2 (germline): MNHEY, SVGEGT. The CDR3, as DNA: TGTGCCAGCAGTTACCGCGGGGCAGGGAGCCATGGCTACACCTTC. Protein product: CASSYRGAGSHGYTF.

This clonotype turned up a few times. The rearrangement links TRBV7-9 to TRBJ1-1; TRBD1 agrees at 7 bases. The CDR3 spans 12 residues. The V segment lost 5 bases and the J segment 6 bases; nucleotides outside the gene matches: 3. Germline V gene data show CDR1 as SEHNR and CDR2 as FQNEAQ (reference sequence). The CDR3 sequence: CASSVQGAEAFF. The CDR3 coding sequence is TGTGCCAGCAGCGTCCAGGGGGCTGAAGCTTTCTTT.

The gene calls are TRBV28 and TRBJ2-1; a possible D gene is TRBD2 (7 bases). V dropped 10 bases and J dropped 6 bases, with 19 bases sitting between them. The CDR3 consists of 14 residues. Germline values: CDR1 MDHEN, CDR2 SYDVKM. CDR3 in amino acids: CATNWGAGANEQFF. CDR3 coding DNA: TGTGCCACCAATTGGGGGGCGGGAGCCAATGAGCAGTTCTTC.

This clonotype was detected ten times or more. The genes are TRBV6-2 or TRBV6-3 and TRBJ1-2, with D possibly TRBD1 on 5 matching bases. Germline V gene sequence: CDR1 MNHEY, CDR2 SVGEGT. V was shortened by 6 bases and J by 5 bases, with 16 bases between the two germline ends. CDR3 length: 14 residues. For the CDR3, the DNA is TGTGCCAGCAGCCTCGACAGCATTGTATATGGCTACACCTTC. Residues: CASSLDSIVYGYTF.

This clonotype was counted a few times. The chain is built from TRBV7-3 and TRBJ2-7; 7 bases fit TRBD1. The V and J ends lost 5 bases and 7 bases, in that order; junction bases with no gene match: 14. From germline, CDR1 is SGHTA and CDR2 FQGTGA. This CDR3 is built from 15 residues. CDR3 nucleotide sequence: TGTGCCAGCAGCCTCACCGGGACAGCTCAAGGGGAGCAGTACTTC. Encoded protein: CASSLTGTAQGEQYF.

This clonotype was seen more than once but under ten times. The V and J genes are TRBV4-1 and TRBJ1-6; no definite D call. The V gene lost 4 bases and the J gene lost 8 bases, with 18 bases spanning the gap. The CDR3 totals 16 residues. In germline, CDR1 is MGHRA, CDR2 YSYEKL. CDR3 loop: CASSPAAARGDSPLHF. CDR3 in DNA: TGCGCCAGCAGCCCAGCGGCGGCTCGCGGGGATTCACCCCTCCACTTT.

This clonotype was recorded a few times. This chain uses TRBV28 with TRBJ2-7, with a possible D match to TRBD2 (6 bases). The V end was cut by 5 bases, the J end by 3 bases, with 23 bases between. Germline V lookup: CDR1 MDHEN, CDR2 SYDVKM. This CDR3 has 17 amino acids. CDR3 protein: CASSGLWDSPTFYEQYF. Written as DNA, the CDR3 is TGTGCCAGCAGTGGACTATGGGATAGCCCGACTTTCTACGAGCAGTACTTC. Full variable domain (outside the CDR3, taken from reference TRBV28 and TRBJ2-7): DVKVTQSSRYLVKRTGEKVFLECVQDMDHENMFWYRQDPGLGLRLIYFSYDVKMKEKGDIPEGYSVSREKKERFSLILESASTNQTSMYLCASSGLWDSPTFYEQYFGPGTRLTVT.

The chain is built from TRBV29-1 and TRBJ2-1; 14 bases are shared with TRBD2. V lost 5 bases, J lost 6 bases, and 3 bases stayed unmatched. CDR3 size: 14 residues. Germline CDR1 and CDR2: SQVTM and ANQGSEA. The CDR3 nucleotides are TGCAGCGTTCCGACTAGCGGGAGGGTCAATGAGCAGTTCTTC. Translated, it gives CSVPTSGRVNEQFF.

The sample holds many counts of this clonotype. CDR3 sequence reads: CASSLARVSYEQYF. DNA for the CDR3: TGTGCCAGCAGCTTGGCTAGGGTATCCTACGAGCAGTACTTC. The chain employs TRBV11-2 and TRBJ2-7; D not certain. CDR3 length: 14 amino acids. CDR1 and CDR2 from the germline V gene are SGHAT and FQNNGV. V was pared by 3 bases and J by 1 base, with 10 bases between.

The V call is TRBV7-9, the J call TRBJ2-7, with 7 bases lining up with TRBD1. The CDR3 covers 17 residues. V gave up 3 bases and J gave up 3 bases; unmatched junction bases: 14. Germline V gives CDR1 SEHNR, CDR2 FQNEAQ (reference sequence). The CDR3 nucleotides read TGTGCCAGCAGCTTGCAACCGGGACAGCCACTTCACTACGAGCAGTACTTC. This encodes CASSLQPGQPLHYEQYF.

V gene TRBV7-9 combines with J gene TRBJ2-7; D gene uncertain. CDR1 and CDR2 (germline): SEHNR, FQNEAQ (reference sequence). This CDR3 has 13 amino acids. Trimming left V 6 bases short and J 0 bases short, with 9 bases between. In DNA form, the CDR3 reads TGTGCCAGCAGTACCCAGACCTCCTACGAGCAGTACTTC. It translates to CASSTQTSYEQYF.

The gene calls are TRBV20-1 and TRBJ2-5; the D is unclear. V was clipped by 0 bases and J by 5 bases, with 19 bases between them. This CDR3 spans 16 amino acids. Germline V lookup: CDR1 DFQATT, CDR2 SNEGSKA (reference sequence). The chain's CDR3 is CSAREEMAPSEETQYF. The CDR3, as DNA: TGCAGTGCTAGAGAAGAAATGGCCCCCTCGGAGGAGACCCAGTACTTC.

This clonotype was detected ten times or more. This chain links TRBV7-9 with TRBJ2-2; TRBD2 might be the D (6 bases). From germline, CDR1 is SEHNR and CDR2 FQNEAQ (reference sequence). The CDR3 sequence is 15 residues long. V dropped 1 base and J dropped 4 bases, with 10 bases sitting between them. The CDR3 here is CASSLVGSSTGELFF. CDR3 bases: TGTGCCAGCAGCTTAGTCGGGAGTTCCACCGGGGAGCTGTTTTTT.

The chain recombines TRBV7-9 with TRBJ2-3, with D hard to call. The germline V gene has CDR1 SEHNR and CDR2 FQNEAQ (reference sequence). The CDR3 spans 15 residues. Trimming removed 5 bases at V and 4 bases at J, with 16 bases between. The chain's CDR3 is CASSHSQANPDTQYF. The CDR3 region has the DNA TGTGCCAGCAGCCACTCCCAGGCAAACCCAGATACGCAGTATTTT.